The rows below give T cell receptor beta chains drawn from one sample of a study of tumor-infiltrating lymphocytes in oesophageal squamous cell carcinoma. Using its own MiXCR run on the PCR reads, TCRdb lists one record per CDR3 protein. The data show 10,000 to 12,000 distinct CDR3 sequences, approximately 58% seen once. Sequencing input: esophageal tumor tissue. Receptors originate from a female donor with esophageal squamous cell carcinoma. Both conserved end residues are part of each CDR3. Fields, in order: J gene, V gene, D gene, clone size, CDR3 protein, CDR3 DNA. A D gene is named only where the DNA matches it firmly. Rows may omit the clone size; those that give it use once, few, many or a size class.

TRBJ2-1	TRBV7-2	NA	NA	CASSLGTGRGNEQFF	TGTGCCAGCAGCTTAGGGACAGGGAGGGGCAATGAGCAGTTCTTC
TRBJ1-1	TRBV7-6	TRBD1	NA	CASSPYTGTVTEAFF	TGTGCCAGCAGCCCATACACCGGGACAGTAACTGAAGCTTTCTTT
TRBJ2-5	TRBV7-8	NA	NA	CASSLAAGTREQYF	TGTGCCAGCAGCCTTGCGGCTGGGACCCGAGAGCAGTACTTC
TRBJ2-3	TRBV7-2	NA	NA	CASSLAAVSTDTQYF	TGTGCCAGCAGCTTAGCAGCGGTGAGCACAGATACGCAGTATTTT
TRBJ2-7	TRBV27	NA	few	CASSSHTYEQYF	TGTGCCAGCAGTTCCCACACCTACGAGCAGTACTTC
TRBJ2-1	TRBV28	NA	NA	CASSPGDIYNEQFF	TGTGCCAGCAGTCCTGGGGACATATACAATGAGCAGTTCTTC
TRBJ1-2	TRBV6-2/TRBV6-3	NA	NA	CASSSTDITNYGYTF	TGTGCCAGCAGTTCCACAGATATCACTAACTATGGCTACACCTTC
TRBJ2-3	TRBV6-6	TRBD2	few	CASSYGLAGADTQYF	TGTGCCAGCAGTTACGGGCTAGCGGGAGCAGATACGCAGTATTTT
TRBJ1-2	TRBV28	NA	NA	CASSLWQGINYGYTF	TGTGCCAGCAGTTTGTGGCAGGGAATTAACTATGGCTACACCTTC
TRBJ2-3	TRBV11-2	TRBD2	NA	CASSFGAGGLTGELYF	TGTGCCAGCAGCTTTGGAGCGGGAGGGCTCACCGGGGAGCTGTATTTT
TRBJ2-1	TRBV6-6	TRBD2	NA	CASRERVTGGLAGGGNEQFF	TGTGCCAGCAGAGAGAGGGTGACAGGGGGACTAGCGGGAGGAGGAAATGAGCAGTTCTTC
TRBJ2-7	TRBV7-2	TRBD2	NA	CASSFWTSGRYEQYF	TGTGCCAGCAGCTTCTGGACTAGCGGGAGGTACGAGCAGTACTTC
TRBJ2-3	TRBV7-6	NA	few	CASSPTVIDSTDTQYF	TGTGCCAGCAGCCCCACCGTGATAGATAGCACAGATACGCAGTATTTT
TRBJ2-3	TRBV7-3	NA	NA	CATGGGYTDTQYF	TGTGCTACCGGAGGGGGATACACAGATACGCAGTATTTT
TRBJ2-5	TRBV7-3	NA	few	CASSFGSQETQYF	TGTGCCAGCAGCTTTGGGAGCCAAGAGACCCAGTACTTC
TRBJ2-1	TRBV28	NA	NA	CASSLVRTVSSYNEQFF	TGTGCCAGCAGTTTAGTCAGGACGGTGAGCTCCTACAATGAGCAGTTCTTC
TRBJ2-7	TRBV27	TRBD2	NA	CASSWLSGRPYEQYF	TGTGCCAGCAGTTGGCTTAGCGGGAGGCCCTACGAGCAGTACTTC
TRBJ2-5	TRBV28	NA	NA	CASSSGSQETQYF	TGTGCCAGCAGTTCCGGTAGCCAAGAGACCCAGTACTTC
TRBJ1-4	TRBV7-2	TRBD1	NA	CASSPGTGNEKLFF	TGTGCCAGCAGCCCCGGGACAGGGAACGAAAAACTGTTTTTT
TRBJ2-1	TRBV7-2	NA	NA	CASSLGDSRNEQFF	TGTGCCAGCAGCTTAGGTGACTCCCGCAATGAGCAGTTCTTC
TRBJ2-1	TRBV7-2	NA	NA	CASSLAGEYISYNEQFF	TGTGCCAGCAGCTTAGCGGGCGAATACATCTCCTACAATGAGCAGTTCTTC
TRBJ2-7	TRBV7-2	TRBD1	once	CASSWDRVYEQYF	TGTGCCAGCAGCTGGGACAGGGTCTACGAGCAGTACTTC
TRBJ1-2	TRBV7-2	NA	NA	CASSLGRGSYGYTF	TGTGCCAGCAGCTTAGGTAGGGGGAGCTATGGCTACACCTTC
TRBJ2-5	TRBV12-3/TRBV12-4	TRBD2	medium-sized	CASSLGRGGQETQYF	TGTGCCAGCAGTTTGGGGCGGGGGGGCCAAGAGACCCAGTACTTC
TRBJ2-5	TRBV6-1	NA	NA	CASRKASDGELYF	TGTGCCAGCAGGAAAGCGTCAGACGGGGAGCTGTACTTC
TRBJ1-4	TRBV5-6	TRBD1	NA	CASSFYQGAGEKLFF	TGTGCCAGCAGCTTTTACCAGGGGGCAGGGGAAAAACTGTTTTTT
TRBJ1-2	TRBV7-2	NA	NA	CASSLNPSVYGYTF	TGTGCCAGCAGCTTAAACCCATCAGTCTATGGCTACACCTTC
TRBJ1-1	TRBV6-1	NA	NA	CASSERGYNTEAFF	TGTGCCAGCAGCGAACGGGGTTATAACACTGAAGCTTTCTTT
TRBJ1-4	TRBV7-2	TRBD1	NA	CASSLGQQNEKLFF	TGTGCCAGCAGCTTGGGACAGCAAAATGAAAAACTGTTTTTT
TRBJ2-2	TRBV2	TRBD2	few	CASRGGGLAISGELFF	TGTGCCAGCAGGGGGGGAGGACTAGCGATTTCCGGGGAGCTGTTTTTT
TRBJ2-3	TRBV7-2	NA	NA	CASSFGRTDTQYF	TGTGCCAGCAGCTTCGGCCGCACAGATACGCAGTATTTT
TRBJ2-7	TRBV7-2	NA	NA	CANSVSHEQYF	TGTGCCAATAGCGTTTCCCACGAGCAGTACTTC
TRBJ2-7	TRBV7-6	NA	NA	CASSFHGPSYEQYF	TGTGCCAGCAGCTTTCACGGTCCCTCCTACGAGCAGTACTTC
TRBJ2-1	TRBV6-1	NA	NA	CASSYTGRGYYNEQFF	TGTGCCAGCAGTTATACAGGGCGTGGATACTACAATGAGCAGTTCTTC
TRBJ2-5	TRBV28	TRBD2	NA	CASSPPTSGGGTQYF	TGTGCCAGCAGTCCACCGACTAGCGGGGGAGGGACCCAGTACTTC
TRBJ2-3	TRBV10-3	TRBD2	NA	CAIAASGTDTQYF	TGTGCCATCGCGGCTAGCGGGACAGATACGCAGTATTTT
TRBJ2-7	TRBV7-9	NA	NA	CASSLGGLDPIYEQYF	TGTGCCAGCAGCCTAGGGGGTCTAGACCCGATATACGAGCAGTACTTC
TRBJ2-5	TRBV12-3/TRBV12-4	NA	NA	CASSRDSQETQYF	TGTGCCAGCAGTCGAGATTCCCAAGAGACCCAGTACTTC
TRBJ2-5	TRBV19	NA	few	CASSIGVGMETQYF	TGTGCCAGTAGTATAGGGGTCGGAATGGAGACCCAGTACTTC
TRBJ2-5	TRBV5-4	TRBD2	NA	CASSSGLAQETQYF	TGTGCCAGCAGCTCAGGACTAGCCCAAGAGACCCAGTACTTC
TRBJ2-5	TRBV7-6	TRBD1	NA	CASKDRGETQYF	TGTGCCAGCAAGGACAGGGGAGAGACCCAGTACTTC
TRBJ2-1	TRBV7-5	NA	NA	CISVPETLWTSGDPNGNEQFF	NA
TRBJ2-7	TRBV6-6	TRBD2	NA	CASSELGLAGGEQYF	TGTGCCAGCAGTGAGCTCGGACTAGCGGGAGGTGAGCAGTACTTC
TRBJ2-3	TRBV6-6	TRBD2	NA	CASTPGGSGTTDTQYF	TGTGCCAGCACCCCCGGGGGTAGCGGGACCACAGATACGCAGTATTTT
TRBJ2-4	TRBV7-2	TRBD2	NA	CASSRGGEQYF	TGTGCCAGCAGCCGGGGGGGAGAGCAGTACTTC